The 5 T cell receptor beta chains in this list originate from one sample, sequenced in a study of control samples from healthy donors and cancer patients. The assay was immunoSEQ multiplex PCR, and TCRdb's table has in-frame clones only and misses some. The sample records 50,000 to 75,000 clones, around 89% being singletons. Sequencing used PBMCs. These receptors came from a man in his 60s with colorectal cancer.

The V and J genes are TRBV4-1 and TRBJ2-1; 9 bases are a match to TRBD1. V lost 5 bases and J lost 6; bases outside the gene matches: 8. Germline assignment: CDR1 MGHRA and CDR2 YSYEKL. The CDR3 consists of 15 residues. The CDR3 sequence is CASSYPGQGSNEQFF. CDR3 nucleotides: TGCGCCAGCAGCTACCCGGGACAGGGAAGCAATGAGCAGTTCTTC.

This chain uses TRBV5-1 with TRBJ1-4; TRBD1 aligns across 8 bases. The V and J ends lost 4 bases and 8 bases, in that order; junction bases with no gene match: 13. The germline V gene encodes CDR1 SGHRS and CDR2 YFSETQ. The CDR3 is 16 amino acids. In nucleotides, the CDR3 is TGCGCCAGCAGCCCCAGACAGGGGACAAGAAGGGAAAAACTGTTTTTT. This translates into CASSPRQGTRREKLFF.

V usage is TRBV12-5 and J usage is TRBJ1-1, with D perhaps matching TRBD1 (5 bases). Trimming took off 1 base at V and 7 bases at J, with 10 bases between the two ends. CDR1 and CDR2 (germline): LGHNT, FRNRAP. This CDR3 region has 13 residues. For the CDR3, the DNA is TGTGCTAGTGGTTTGGGGGACCGATTTGAAGCTTTCTTT. Residues: CASGLGDRFEAFF.

The gene calls are TRBV7-8 and TRBJ1-5; TRBD1 matches 9 bases. This CDR3 is 15 amino acids long. Germline CDR1 and CDR2: SGHVS and FQNEAQ. The trim removed 4 bases at V and 5 bases at J, leaving 6 bases unmatched. The CDR3 bases are TGTGCCAGCAGCTCACTAACAGGGGGCGATCAGCCCCAGCATTTT. This sequence encodes CASSSLTGGDQPQHF.

The chain joins TRBV5-1 to TRBJ2-3, with D maybe TRBD2 (6 bases). The CDR3 has 14 residues. Trimming removed 7 bases at V and 4 bases at J, with 16 bases between. Germline lookup yields CDR1 SGHRS and CDR2 YFSETQ. DNA for the CDR3: TGCGCCAGCTCTGTGGCGGGGTGGGCAGATACGCAGTATTTT. It translates to CASSVAGWADTQYF. Together with reference TRBV5-1 and TRBJ2-3, the CDR3 gives the full variable domain: KAGVTQTPRYLIKTRGQQVTLSCSPISGHRSVSWYQQTPGQGLQFLFEYFSETQRNKGNFPGRFSGRQFSNSRSEMNVSTLELGDSALYLCASSVAGWADTQYFGPGTRLTVL.